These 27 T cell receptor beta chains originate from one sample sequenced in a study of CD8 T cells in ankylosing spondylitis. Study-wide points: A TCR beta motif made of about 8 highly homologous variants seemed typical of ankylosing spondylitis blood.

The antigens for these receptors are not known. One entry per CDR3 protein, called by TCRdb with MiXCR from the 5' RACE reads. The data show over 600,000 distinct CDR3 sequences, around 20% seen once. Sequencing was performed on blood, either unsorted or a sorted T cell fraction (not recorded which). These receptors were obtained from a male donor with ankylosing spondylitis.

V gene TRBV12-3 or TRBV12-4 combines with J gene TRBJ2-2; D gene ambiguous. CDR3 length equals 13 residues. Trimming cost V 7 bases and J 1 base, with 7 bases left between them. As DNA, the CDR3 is TGTGCCAGCATTAAACAGAACACCGGGGAGCTGTTTTTT. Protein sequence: CASIKQNTGELFF.

The CDR3, as DNA: TGTGCCAGCAGTGACTCGGTTGATACGCAGTATTTT. This encodes CASSDSVDTQYF. This chain joins TRBV6-4 and TRBJ2-3; D call uncertain. Trimming removed 0 bases at V and 6 bases at J, with 4 bases between. Per germline, CDR1 MRHNA and CDR2 SNTAGT. This CDR3 contains 12 residues.

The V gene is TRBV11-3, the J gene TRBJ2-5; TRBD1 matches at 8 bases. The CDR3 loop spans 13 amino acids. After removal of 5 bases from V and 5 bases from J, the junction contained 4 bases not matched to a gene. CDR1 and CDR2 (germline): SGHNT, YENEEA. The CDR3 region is CASSRRTGETQYF. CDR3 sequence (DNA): TGTGCCAGCAGCAGGAGGACAGGGGAGACCCAGTACTTC.

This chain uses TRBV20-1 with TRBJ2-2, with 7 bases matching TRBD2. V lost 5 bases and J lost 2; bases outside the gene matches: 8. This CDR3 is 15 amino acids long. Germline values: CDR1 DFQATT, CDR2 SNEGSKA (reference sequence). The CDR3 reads CSARKSGVNTGELFF. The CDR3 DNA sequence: TGCAGTGCTCGAAAAAGCGGGGTTAACACCGGGGAGCTGTTTTTT.

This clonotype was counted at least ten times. The CDR3 coding sequence is TGTGCCAGCAGCTTAGAGGACAGCTACAATGAGCAGTTCTTC. This codes for CASSLEDSYNEQFF. The chain joins TRBV11-1 to TRBJ2-1, with a possible D match to TRBD1 (6 bases). The CDR3 has 14 residues. V was trimmed by 1 base and J by 3 bases, leaving 7 bases between them. The germline V gene encodes CDR1 SGHAT and CDR2 FQDESV (reference sequence).

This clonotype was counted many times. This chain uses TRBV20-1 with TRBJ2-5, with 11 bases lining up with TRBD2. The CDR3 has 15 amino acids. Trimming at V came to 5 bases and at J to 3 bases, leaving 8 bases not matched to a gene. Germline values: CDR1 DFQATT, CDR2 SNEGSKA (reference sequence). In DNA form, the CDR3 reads TGCAGTGCTCCACGTCCGGGACTAGCGGAAGAGACCCAGTACTTC. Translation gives CSAPRPGLAEETQYF.

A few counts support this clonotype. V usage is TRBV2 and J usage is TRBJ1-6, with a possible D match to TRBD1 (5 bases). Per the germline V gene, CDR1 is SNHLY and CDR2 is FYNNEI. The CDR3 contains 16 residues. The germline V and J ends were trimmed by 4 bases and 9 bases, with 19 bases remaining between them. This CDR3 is CASSVAGRRSGSPLHF. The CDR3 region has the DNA TGTGCCAGCAGTGTCGCAGGGAGGCGTTCGGGTTCACCCCTCCACTTT.

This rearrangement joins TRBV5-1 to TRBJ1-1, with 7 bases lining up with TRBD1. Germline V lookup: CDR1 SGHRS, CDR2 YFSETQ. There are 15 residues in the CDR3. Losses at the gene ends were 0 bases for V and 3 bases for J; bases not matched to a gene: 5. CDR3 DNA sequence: TGCGCCAGCAGCTTGGATCAGGGGGTGTACACTGAAGCTTTCTTT. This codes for CASSLDQGVYTEAFF. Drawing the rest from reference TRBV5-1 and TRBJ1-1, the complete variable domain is KAGVTQTPRYLIKTRGQQVTLSCSPISGHRSVSWYQQTPGQGLQFLFEYFSETQRNKGNFPGRFSGRQFSNSRSEMNVSTLELGDSALYLCASSLDQGVYTEAFFGQGTRLTVV.

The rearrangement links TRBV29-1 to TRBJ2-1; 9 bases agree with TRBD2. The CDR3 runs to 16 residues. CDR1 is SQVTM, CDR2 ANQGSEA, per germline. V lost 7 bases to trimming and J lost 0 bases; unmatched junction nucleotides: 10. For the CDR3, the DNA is TGCAGCGGATACCCCTTGCGGGAGGGCTCCTACAATGAGCAGTTCTTC. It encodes CSGYPLREGSYNEQFF.

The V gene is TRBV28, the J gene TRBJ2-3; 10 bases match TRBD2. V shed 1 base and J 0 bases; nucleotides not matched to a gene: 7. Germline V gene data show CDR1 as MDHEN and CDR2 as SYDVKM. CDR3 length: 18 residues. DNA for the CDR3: TGTGCCAGCAGTTTATCCATAGGGACTAGCGCGAGCACAGATACGCAGTATTTT. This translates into CASSLSIGTSASTDTQYF.

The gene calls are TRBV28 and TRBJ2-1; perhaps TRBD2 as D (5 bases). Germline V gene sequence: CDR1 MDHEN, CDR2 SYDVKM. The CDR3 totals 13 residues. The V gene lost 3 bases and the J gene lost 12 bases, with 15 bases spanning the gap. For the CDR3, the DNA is TGTGCCAGCAGTTTTAGTCTAGCCCAGCGGCAGTTCTTC. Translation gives CASSFSLAQRQFF.

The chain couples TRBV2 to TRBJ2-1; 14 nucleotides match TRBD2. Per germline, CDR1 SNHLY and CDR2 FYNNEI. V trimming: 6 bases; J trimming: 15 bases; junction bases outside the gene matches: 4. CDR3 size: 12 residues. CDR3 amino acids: CASRGLAGASFF. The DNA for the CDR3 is TGTGCCAGCAGGGGACTAGCGGGGGCGTCGTTCTTC.

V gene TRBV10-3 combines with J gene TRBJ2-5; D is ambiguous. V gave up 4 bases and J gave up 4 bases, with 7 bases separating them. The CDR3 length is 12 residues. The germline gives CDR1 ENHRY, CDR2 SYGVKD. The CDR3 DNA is TGTGCCATCAGTGTAGCTGGAGAGACCCAGTACTTC. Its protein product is CAISVAGETQYF.

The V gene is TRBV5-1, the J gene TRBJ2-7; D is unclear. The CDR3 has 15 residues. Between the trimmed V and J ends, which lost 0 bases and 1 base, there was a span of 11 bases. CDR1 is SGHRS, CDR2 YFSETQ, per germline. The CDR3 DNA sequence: TGCGCCAGCAGCTTGGGGTTTAGGCGGTCCTACGAGCAGTACTTC. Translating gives CASSLGFRRSYEQYF.

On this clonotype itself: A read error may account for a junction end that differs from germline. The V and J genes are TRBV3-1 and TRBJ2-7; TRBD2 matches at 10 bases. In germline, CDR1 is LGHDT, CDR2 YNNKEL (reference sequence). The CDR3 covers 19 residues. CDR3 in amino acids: CTSSPELGTSASYSYEQYF. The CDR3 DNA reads TGTACCAGCAGCCCCGAGCTTGGGACTAGCGCGAGCTACTCCTACGAGCAGTACTTC.

CDR3 sequence (DNA): TGTGCCAGCTCACCACAACTTAGGGGACAGGGCTTTGACGAGCAGTACTTC. Residues: CASSPQLRGQGFDEQYF. The chain has TRBV18 and TRBJ2-7; TRBD1 matches at 9 bases. With V trimmed by 1 base and J by 5 bases, 12 bases remained unmatched. The CDR3 has 17 amino acids. The germline V gene encodes CDR1 KGHSH and CDR2 LQKENI.

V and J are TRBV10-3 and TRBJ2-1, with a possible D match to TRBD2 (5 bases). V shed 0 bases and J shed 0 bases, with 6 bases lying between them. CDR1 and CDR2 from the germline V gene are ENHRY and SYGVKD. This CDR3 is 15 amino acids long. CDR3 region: CAISESGSSYNEQFF. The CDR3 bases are TGTGCCATCAGTGAGTCGGGGAGCTCCTACAATGAGCAGTTCTTC.

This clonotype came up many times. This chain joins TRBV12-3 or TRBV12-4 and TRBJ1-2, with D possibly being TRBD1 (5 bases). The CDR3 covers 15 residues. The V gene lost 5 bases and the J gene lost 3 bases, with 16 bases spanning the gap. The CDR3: CASSRGGQNYYGYTF. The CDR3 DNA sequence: TGTGCCAGCAGTCGGGGGGGTCAGAACTACTATGGCTACACCTTC.

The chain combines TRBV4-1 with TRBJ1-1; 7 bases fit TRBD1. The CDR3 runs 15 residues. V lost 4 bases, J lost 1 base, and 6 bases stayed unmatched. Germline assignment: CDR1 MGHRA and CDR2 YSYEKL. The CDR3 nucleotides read TGCGCCAGCAGCCCCACGACAGGGAGGAACACTGAAGCTTTCTTT. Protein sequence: CASSPTTGRNTEAFF.

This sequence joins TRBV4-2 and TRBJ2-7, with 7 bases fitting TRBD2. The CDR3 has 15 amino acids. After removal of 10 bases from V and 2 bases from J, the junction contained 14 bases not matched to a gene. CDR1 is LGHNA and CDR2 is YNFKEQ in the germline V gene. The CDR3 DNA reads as TGTGCCACTAAACGCGAAACGGGAGGAACCTACGAGCAGTACTTC. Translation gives CATKRETGGTYEQYF.

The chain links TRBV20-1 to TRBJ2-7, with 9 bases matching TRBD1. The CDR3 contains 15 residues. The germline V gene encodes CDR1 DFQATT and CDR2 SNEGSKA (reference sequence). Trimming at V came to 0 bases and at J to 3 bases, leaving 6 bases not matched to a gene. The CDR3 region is CSARDQGQGGYEQYF. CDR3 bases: TGCAGTGCTAGAGATCAGGGACAGGGCGGCTACGAGCAGTACTTC.

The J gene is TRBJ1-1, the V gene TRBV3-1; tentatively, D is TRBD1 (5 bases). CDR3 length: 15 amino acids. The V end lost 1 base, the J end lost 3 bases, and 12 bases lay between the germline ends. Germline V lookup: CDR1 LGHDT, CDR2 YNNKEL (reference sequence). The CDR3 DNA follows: TGTGCCAGCAGCCAAGGCGACAGTGCGCACACTGAAGCTTTCTTT. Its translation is CASSQGDSAHTEAFF.

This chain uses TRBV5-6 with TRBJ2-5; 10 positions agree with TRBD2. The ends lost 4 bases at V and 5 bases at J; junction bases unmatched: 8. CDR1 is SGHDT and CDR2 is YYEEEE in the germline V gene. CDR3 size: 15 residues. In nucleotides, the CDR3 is TGTGCCAGCAGCCGCCTAGCGGGAGATGGTGAGACCCAGTACTTC. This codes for CASSRLAGDGETQYF.

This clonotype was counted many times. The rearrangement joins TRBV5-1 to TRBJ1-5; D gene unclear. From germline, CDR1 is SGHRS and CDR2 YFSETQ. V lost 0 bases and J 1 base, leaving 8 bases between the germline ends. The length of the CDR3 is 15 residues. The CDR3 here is CASSLEGHSNQPQHF. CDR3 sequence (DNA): TGCGCCAGCAGCTTGGAAGGGCACAGCAATCAGCCCCAGCATTTT.

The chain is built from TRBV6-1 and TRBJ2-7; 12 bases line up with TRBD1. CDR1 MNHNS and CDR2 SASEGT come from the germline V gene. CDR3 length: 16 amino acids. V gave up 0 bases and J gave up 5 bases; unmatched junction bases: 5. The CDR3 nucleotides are TGTGCCAGCAGTGAAGCGTGGGGACAGGGGGCCGACGAGCAGTACTTC. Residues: CASSEAWGQGADEQYF.

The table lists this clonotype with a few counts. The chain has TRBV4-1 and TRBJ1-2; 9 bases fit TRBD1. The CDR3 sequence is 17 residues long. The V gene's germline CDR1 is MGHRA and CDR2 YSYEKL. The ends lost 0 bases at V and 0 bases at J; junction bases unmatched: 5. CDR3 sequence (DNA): TGCGCCAGCAGCCAAGATCCCACAGGGGGCTCTAACTATGGCTACACCTTC. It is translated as CASSQDPTGGSNYGYTF.

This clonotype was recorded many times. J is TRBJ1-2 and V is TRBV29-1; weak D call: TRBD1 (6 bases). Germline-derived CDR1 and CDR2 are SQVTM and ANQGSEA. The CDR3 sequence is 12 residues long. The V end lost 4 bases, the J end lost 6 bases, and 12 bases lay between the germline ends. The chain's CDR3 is CSVADTGNGYTF. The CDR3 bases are TGCAGCGTTGCGGACACAGGGAATGGCTACACCTTC.